This TCR beta chain was sequenced during a study of blood T cell repertoires in COVID-19. Study-wide background: Researchers got acute and convalescent COVID-19 samples from the United States, Italy and Spain.

This clone was counted once. TCRdb keeps only in-frame clones here, not all; method: immunoSEQ multiplex PCR. The data show approximately 16,000 clones, with 75% to 85% seen just once and about 23% held by the top ten. V was clipped by 4 bases and J by 0 bases; unmatched bases: 7. Germline-derived CDR1 and CDR2 are ENHRY and SYGVKD. The CDR3 loop spans 16 amino acids. Input material: peripheral blood. The V call is TRBV10-3, the J call TRBJ2-3, with 7 bases aligning to TRBD1. The sequence came from a man at least 80 years old with active or convalescent COVID-19. The CDR3 region has the DNA TGTGCCATCAGTGCCCTCCCGGGACAGAGCACAGATACGCAGTATTTT. Translated, it gives CAISALPGQSTDTQYF.